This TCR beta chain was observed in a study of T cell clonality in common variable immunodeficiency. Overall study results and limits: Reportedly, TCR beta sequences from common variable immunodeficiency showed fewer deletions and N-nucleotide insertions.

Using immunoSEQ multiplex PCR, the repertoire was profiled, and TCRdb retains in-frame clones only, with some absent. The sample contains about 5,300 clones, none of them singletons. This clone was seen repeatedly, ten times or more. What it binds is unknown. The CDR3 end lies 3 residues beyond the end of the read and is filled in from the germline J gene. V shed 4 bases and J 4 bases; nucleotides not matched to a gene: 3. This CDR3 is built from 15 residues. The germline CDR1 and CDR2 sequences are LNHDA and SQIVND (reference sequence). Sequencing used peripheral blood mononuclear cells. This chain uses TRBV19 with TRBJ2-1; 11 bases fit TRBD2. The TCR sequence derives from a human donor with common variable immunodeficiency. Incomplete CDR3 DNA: TGTGCCAGTAGTAAGGGACTAGCGGATTACAATGAG. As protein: CASSKGLADYNE. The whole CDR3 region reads CASSKGLADYNEQFF.